This T cell receptor (beta chain) was obtained from a study of blood T cell repertoires in COVID-19. Looking at the study overall: The study drew acute and convalescent COVID-19 samples from the United States, Italy and Spain. PBMCs, B-cell-depleted T cells, or T cells provided the cDNA or gDNA that made up the material.

Study processing details: Amplification with reference gene primers provided the estimates of nucleated cell counts. Produced via immunoSEQ multiplex PCR; TCRdb's table is partial and in-frame only. D and trimming come from the DNA, and the V and J calls and clone size come from that table. The profile covers 90,000 or so clones, with 70% to 90% appearing a single time and around 17% taken by the ten largest. Trimming removed 6 bases from V and 8 bases from J; junction bases left unmatched: 7. The CDR3 has 13 residues. CDR1 and CDR2 (germline): MNHEY, SVGAGI. The sample consisted of peripheral blood. The rearrangement joins TRBV6-5 to TRBJ2-3; TRBD2 matches at 8 bases. This TCR derives from an older woman with COVID-19, enrolled during active disease. The CDR3 DNA reads TGTGCCAGCAGCAACACCGGGGGGGGTACGCAGTATTTT. The encoded protein is CASSNTGGGTQYF.